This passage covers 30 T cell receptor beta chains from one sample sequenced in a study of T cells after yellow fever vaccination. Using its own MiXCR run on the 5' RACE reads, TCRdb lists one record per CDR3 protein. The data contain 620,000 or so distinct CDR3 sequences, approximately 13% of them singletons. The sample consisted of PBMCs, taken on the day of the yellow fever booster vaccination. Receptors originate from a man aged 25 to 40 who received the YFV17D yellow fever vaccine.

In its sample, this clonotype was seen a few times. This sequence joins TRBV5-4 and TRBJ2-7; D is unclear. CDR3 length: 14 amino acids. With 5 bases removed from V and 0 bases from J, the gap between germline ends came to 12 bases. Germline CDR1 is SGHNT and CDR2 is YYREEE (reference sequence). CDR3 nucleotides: TGTGCCAGCAGTAACAGATGGGACTCCTACGAGCAGTACTTC. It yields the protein CASSNRWDSYEQYF. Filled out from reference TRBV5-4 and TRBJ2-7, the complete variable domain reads ETGVTQSPTHLIKTRGQQVTLRCSSQSGHNTVSWYQQALGQGPQFIFQYYREEENGRGNFPPRFSGLQFPNYSSELNVNALELDDSALYLCASSNRWDSYEQYFGPGTRLTVT.

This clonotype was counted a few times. The CDR3 DNA sequence: TGTGCCAGCAGCCAAGATCTTGAGGACACTGAAGCTTTCTTT. Amino acids: CASSQDLEDTEAFF. The V and J genes are TRBV3-1 and TRBJ1-1; D remains unclear. Trimming pared 0 bases from V and 3 bases from J, leaving 8 bases between. CDR1 LGHDT and CDR2 YNNKEL come from the germline V gene (reference sequence). CDR3 size: 14 residues.

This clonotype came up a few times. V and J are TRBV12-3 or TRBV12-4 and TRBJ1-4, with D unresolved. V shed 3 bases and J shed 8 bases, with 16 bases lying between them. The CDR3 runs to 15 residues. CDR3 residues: CASSFSGRASEKLFF. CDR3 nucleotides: TGTGCCAGCAGTTTTTCGGGGAGAGCGAGCGAAAAACTGTTTTTT.

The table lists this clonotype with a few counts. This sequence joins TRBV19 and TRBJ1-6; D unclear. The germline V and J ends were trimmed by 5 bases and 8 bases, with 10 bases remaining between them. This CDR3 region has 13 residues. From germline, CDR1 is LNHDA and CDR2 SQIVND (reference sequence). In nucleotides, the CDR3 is TGTGCCAGTAGTCCACCCGGGGATTCACCCCTCCACTTT. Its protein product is CASSPPGDSPLHF. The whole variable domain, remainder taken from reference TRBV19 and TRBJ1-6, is DGGITQSPKYLFRKEGQNVTLSCEQNLNHDAMYWYRQDPGQGLRLIYYSQIVNDFQKGDIAEGYSVSREKKESFPLTVTSAQKNPTAFYLCASSPPGDSPLHFGNGTRLTVT.

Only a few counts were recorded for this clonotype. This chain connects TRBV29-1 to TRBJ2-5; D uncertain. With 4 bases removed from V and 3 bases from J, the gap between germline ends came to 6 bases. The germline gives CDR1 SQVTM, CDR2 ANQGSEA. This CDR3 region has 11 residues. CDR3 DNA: TGCAGCGTTGTACTAAAAGAGACCCAGTACTTC. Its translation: CSVVLKETQYF.

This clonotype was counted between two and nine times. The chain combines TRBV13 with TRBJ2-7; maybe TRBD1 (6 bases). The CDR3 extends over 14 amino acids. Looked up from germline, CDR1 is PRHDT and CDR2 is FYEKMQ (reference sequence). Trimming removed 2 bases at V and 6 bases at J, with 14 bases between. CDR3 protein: CASSLWQQGGEQYF. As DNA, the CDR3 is TGTGCCAGCAGCTTATGGCAACAAGGGGGCGAGCAGTACTTC.

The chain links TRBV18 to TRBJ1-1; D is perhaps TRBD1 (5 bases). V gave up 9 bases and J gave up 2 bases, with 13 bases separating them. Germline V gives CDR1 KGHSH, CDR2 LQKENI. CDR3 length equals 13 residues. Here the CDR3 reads CASTGGSNTEAFF. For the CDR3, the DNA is TGTGCCAGTACCGGGGGTTCCAACACTGAAGCTTTCTTT.

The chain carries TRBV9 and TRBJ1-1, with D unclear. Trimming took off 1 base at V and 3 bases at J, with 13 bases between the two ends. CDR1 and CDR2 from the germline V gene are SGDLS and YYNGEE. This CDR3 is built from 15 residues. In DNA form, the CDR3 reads TGTGCCAGCAGCGTATCGGGTAACTGGGACACTGAAGCTTTCTTT. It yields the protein CASSVSGNWDTEAFF.

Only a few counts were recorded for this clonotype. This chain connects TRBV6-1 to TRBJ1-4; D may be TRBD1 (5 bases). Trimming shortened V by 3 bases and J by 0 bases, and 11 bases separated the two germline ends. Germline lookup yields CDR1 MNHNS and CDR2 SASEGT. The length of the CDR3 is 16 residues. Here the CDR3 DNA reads TGTGCCAGCAGTGAGACAGTAGGGGCAACTAATGAAAAACTGTTTTTT. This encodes CASSETVGATNEKLFF.

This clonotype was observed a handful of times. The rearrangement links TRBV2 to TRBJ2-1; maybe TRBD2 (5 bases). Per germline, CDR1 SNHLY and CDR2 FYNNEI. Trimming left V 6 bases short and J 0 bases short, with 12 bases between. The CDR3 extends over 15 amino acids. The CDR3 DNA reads TGTGCCAGCAGGGAGGAGCCCAGCTCCTACAATGAGCAGTTCTTC. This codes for CASREEPSSYNEQFF.

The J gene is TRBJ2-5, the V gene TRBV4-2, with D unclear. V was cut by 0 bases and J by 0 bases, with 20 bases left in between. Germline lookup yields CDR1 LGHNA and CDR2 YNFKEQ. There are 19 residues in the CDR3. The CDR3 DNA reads TGTGCCAGCAGCCAAGATGGCGGACGGAGTCTGACATACCAAGAGACCCAGTACTTC. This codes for CASSQDGGRSLTYQETQYF.

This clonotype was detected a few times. Here the CDR3 reads CASSPTTLAGSYNEQFF. CDR3 DNA: TGTGCCAGCAGTCCGACGACACTAGCGGGATCCTACAATGAGCAGTTCTTC. V and J are TRBV27 and TRBJ2-1; the match to TRBD2 covers 10 bases. Germline assignment: CDR1 MNHEY and CDR2 SMNVEV (reference sequence). V lost 5 bases to trimming and J lost 1 base; unmatched junction nucleotides: 8. The CDR3 runs 17 residues.

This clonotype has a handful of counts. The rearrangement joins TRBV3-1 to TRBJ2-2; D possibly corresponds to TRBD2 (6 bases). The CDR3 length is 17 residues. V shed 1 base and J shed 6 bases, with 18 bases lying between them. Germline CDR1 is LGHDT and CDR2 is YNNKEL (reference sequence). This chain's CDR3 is CASSQAPGLRMAGELFF. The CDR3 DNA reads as TGTGCCAGCAGCCAAGCACCGGGACTTAGAATGGCCGGGGAGCTGTTTTTT.

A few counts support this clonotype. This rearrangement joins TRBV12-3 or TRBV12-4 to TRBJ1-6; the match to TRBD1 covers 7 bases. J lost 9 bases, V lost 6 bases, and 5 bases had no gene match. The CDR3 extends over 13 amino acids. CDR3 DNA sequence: TGTGCCAGCAGGGCACAGGGGAGTTCACCCCTCCACTTT. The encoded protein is CASRAQGSSPLHF.

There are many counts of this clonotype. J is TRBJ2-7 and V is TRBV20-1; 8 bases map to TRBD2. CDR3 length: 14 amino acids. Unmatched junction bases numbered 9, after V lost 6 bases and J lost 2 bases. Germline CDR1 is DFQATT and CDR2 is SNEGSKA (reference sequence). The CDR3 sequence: CSAPPAGVPYEQYF. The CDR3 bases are TGCAGTGCCCCTCCAGCGGGAGTTCCCTACGAGCAGTACTTC.

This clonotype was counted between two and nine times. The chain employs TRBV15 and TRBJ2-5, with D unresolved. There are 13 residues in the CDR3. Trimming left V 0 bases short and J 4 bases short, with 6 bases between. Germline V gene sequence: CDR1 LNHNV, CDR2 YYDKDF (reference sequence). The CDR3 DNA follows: TGTGCCACCAGCAGAGATGTTGGAGAGACCCAGTACTTC. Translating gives CATSRDVGETQYF. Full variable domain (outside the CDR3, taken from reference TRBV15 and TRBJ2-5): DAMVIQNPRYQVTQFGKPVTLSCSQTLNHNVMYWYQQKSSQAPKLLFHYYDKDFNNEADTPDNFQSRRPNTSFCFLDIRSPGLGDTAMYLCATSRDVGETQYFGPGTRLLVL.

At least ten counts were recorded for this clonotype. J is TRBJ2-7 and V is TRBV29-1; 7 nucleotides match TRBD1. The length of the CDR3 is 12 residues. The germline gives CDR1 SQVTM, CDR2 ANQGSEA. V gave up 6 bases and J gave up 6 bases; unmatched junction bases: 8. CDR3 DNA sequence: TGCAGCGTCCGAGGGGGCTCCCTCGAGCAGTACTTC. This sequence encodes CSVRGGSLEQYF.

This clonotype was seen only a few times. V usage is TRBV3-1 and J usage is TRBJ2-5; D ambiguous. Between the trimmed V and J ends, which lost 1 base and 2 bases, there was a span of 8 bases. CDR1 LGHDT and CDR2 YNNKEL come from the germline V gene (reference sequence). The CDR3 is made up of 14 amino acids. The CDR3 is CASSQVEDQETQYF. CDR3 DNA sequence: TGTGCCAGCAGCCAAGTTGAGGATCAAGAGACCCAGTACTTC.

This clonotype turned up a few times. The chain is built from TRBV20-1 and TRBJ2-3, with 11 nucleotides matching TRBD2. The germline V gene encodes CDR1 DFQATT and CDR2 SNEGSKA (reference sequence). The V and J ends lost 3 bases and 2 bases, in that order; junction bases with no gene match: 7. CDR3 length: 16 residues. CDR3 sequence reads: CSASGRLAGNTDTQYF. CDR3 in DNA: TGCAGTGCTAGCGGGAGACTAGCGGGAAACACAGATACGCAGTATTTT.

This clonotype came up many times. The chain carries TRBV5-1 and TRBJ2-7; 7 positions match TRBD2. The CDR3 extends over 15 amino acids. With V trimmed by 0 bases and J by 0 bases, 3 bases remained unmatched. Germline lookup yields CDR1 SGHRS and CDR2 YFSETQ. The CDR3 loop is CASSLGAGDSYEQYF. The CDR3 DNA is TGCGCCAGCAGCTTGGGCGCGGGGGACTCCTACGAGCAGTACTTC.

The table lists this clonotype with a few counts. DNA for the CDR3: TGCAGTGCTAGACCCGGGACAGTTAATCAGCCCCAGCATTTT. Translated: CSARPGTVNQPQHF. V is TRBV20-1 and J is TRBJ1-5; TRBD1 matches at 7 bases. CDR3 size: 14 residues. After removal of 2 bases from V and 4 bases from J, the junction contained 5 bases not matched to a gene. CDR1 and CDR2 (germline): DFQATT, SNEGSKA (reference sequence).

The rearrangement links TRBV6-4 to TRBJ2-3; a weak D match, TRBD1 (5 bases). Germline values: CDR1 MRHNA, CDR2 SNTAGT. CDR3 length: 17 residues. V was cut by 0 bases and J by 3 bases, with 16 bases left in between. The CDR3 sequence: CASSDSVFRVGTDTQYF. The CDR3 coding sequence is TGTGCCAGCAGTGACTCTGTGTTCAGGGTGGGGACAGATACGCAGTATTTT.

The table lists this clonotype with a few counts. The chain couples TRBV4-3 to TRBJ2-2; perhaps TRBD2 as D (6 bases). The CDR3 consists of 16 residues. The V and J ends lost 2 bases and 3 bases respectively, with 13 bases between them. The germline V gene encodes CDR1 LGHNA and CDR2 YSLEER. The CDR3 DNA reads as TGCGCCAGCAGCCAACGACCGACGGGGGACACCGGGGAGCTGTTTTTT. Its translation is CASSQRPTGDTGELFF.

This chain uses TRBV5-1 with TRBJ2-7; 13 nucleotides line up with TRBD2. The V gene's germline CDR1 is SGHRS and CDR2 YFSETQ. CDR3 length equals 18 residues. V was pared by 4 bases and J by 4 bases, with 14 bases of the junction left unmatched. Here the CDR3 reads CASSRTGTSGAVKYEQYF. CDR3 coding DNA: TGCGCCAGCAGCCGAACCGGGACTAGCGGGGCCGTGAAATACGAGCAGTACTTC.

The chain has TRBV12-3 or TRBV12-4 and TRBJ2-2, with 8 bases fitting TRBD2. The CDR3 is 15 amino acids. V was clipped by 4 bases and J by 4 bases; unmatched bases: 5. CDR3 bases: TGTGCCAGCAGTTCTGGGACTAGTCCCACCGGGGAGCTGTTTTTT. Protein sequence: CASSSGTSPTGELFF.

This CDR3 is CASRGLAGNYNEQFF. Here the CDR3 DNA reads TGTGCCAGCAGGGGACTAGCGGGAAACTACAATGAGCAGTTCTTC. V usage is TRBV12-3 or TRBV12-4 and J usage is TRBJ2-1; 13 bases agree with TRBD2. The CDR3 contains 15 residues. Trimming took 6 bases from V and 3 from J; bases not matched to a gene: 2.

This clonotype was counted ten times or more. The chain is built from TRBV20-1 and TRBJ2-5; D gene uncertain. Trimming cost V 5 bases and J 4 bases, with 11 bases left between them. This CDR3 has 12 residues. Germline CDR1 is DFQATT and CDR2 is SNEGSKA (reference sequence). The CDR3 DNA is TGCAGTGCTGCCGACCCCGCAGAGACCCAGTACTTC. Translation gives CSAADPAETQYF.

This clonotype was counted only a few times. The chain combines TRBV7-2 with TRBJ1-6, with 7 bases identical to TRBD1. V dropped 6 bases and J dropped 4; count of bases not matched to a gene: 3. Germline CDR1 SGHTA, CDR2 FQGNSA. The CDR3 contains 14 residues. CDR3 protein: CASRVTGYNSPLHF. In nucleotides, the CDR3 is TGTGCCAGCAGAGTGACAGGGTATAATTCACCCCTCCACTTT.

The CDR3: CASSSGTGEAFF. CDR3 DNA sequence: TGTGCCAGCAGCTCGGGGACAGGGGAAGCTTTCTTT. The chain carries TRBV5-5 and TRBJ1-1; 9 positions agree with TRBD1. The CDR3 is 12 residues long. Germline V gives CDR1 SGHKS, CDR2 YYEKEE (reference sequence). V trimming: 3 bases; J trimming: 8 bases; junction bases outside the gene matches: 2.

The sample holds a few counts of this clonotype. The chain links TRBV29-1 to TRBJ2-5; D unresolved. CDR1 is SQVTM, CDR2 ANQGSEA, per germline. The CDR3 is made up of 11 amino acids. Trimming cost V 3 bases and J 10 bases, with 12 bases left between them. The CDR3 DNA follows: TGCAGCGTTGAGTTGCCGATAGGCCAGTACTTC. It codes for CSVELPIGQYF.